These 29 T cell receptor beta chains came from one sample sequenced in a study of blood T cell repertoires in COVID-19. Using immunoSEQ multiplex PCR, the repertoire was profiled, and TCRdb retains in-frame clones only, with some absent. The profile covers a few hundred thousand clones, with about 88% appearing a single time and roughly 1.4% taken by the ten largest. What was sequenced was PBMCs or T cells enriched from blood (not recorded which). These receptors came from a woman aged 18-29 years who had been exposed to COVID-19.

The chain recombines TRBV3-1 (or the pseudogene TRBV3-2) with TRBJ2-3, with 8 bases fitting TRBD1. V lost 1 base to trimming and J lost 3 bases; unmatched junction nucleotides: 3. The CDR3 runs to 15 residues. In germline, CDR1 is LGHDT, CDR2 YNNKEL (reference sequence). The CDR3 region has the DNA TGTGCCAGCAGCCAAGGGACAGGGCTGACAGATACGCAGTATTTT. Protein: CASSQGTGLTDTQYF.

The chain couples TRBV7-9 to TRBJ1-4; D call uncertain. The CDR3 sequence is 18 residues long. Germline V gene lookup returns CDR1 SEHNR and CDR2 FQNEAQ (reference sequence). V lost 3 bases and J lost 0, with 17 bases in between. The CDR3 sequence: CASSLSLLGSATNEKLFF. CDR3 sequence (DNA): TGTGCCAGCAGCTTGTCTCTTCTGGGCTCGGCAACTAATGAAAAACTGTTTTTT.

This clone was recorded only once. The chain uses TRBV4-3 and TRBJ2-7, with 7 bases that match TRBD2. V shed 0 bases, J shed 3 bases, and the junction held 5 bases outside the gene matches. Germline V lookup: CDR1 LGHNA, CDR2 YSLEER. CDR3 length equals 15 residues. This chain's CDR3 is CASSQEWGGYYEQYF. CDR3 nucleotides: TGCGCCAGCAGCCAAGAATGGGGGGGGTACTACGAGCAGTACTTC.

This clone has a handful of counts. This chain links TRBV30 with TRBJ1-2; D is perhaps TRBD1 (5 bases). The CDR3 has 12 residues. In germline, CDR1 is GTSNPN, CDR2 SVGIG (reference sequence). Trimming cost V 0 bases and J 6 bases, with 8 bases left between them. In DNA form, the CDR3 reads TGTGCCTGGAGTGTATACAGGAATGGCTACACCTTC. It codes for CAWSVYRNGYTF.

This sequence joins TRBV14 and TRBJ1-6; 9 bases match TRBD1. V gave up 3 bases and J gave up 6 bases; unmatched junction bases: 6. Germline V gives CDR1 SGHDN, CDR2 FVKESK. The CDR3 is 16 amino acids. CDR3 loop: CASSQFHRGLNSPLHF. CDR3 DNA: TGTGCCAGCAGCCAGTTTCACAGGGGGCTTAATTCACCCCTCCACTTT.

The chain combines TRBV4-1 with TRBJ1-3; 8 bases align to TRBD1. Losses at the gene ends were 4 bases for V and 1 base for J; bases not matched to a gene: 6. The CDR3 is 16 amino acids. Germline V gives CDR1 MGHRA, CDR2 YSYEKL. As DNA, the CDR3 is TGCGCCAGCAGCCCGGACAGGGATGCATCTGGAAACACCATATATTTT. Amino acids: CASSPDRDASGNTIYF.

The chain carries TRBV5-1 and TRBJ2-1, with D possibly matching TRBD1 (6 bases). The length of the CDR3 is 13 residues. The V gene's germline CDR1 is SGHRS and CDR2 YFSETQ. Between the trimmed V and J ends, which lost 4 bases and 9 bases, there was a span of 14 bases. DNA for the CDR3: TGCGCCAGCAGCGAGGAGAACAGGGCTGAGCAGTTCTTC. It translates to CASSEENRAEQFF.

The gene calls are TRBV11-2 and TRBJ2-1; a possible D gene is TRBD1 (5 bases). The CDR3 has 18 residues. V was cut by 5 bases and J by 7 bases, with 27 bases left in between. The germline V gene has CDR1 SGHAT and CDR2 FQNNGV. Here the CDR3 DNA reads TGTGCCAGCAGCGCCCTTGGTCAAGTTTGGGCAGGGTTTAATGAGCAGTTCTTC. It codes for CASSALGQVWAGFNEQFF.

Here the CDR3 DNA reads TGTGCCAGCAGTCTGGGGGCCTGGGCCAAAAACATTCAGTACTTC. Translating it yields CASSLGAWAKNIQYF. This rearrangement joins TRBV5-6 to TRBJ2-4; TRBD1 is a possible D gene (6 bases). V was pared by 5 bases and J by 1 base, with 13 bases between. Germline V gives CDR1 SGHDT, CDR2 YYEEEE. There are 15 residues in the CDR3.

The V and J genes are TRBV27 and TRBJ2-7; 8 nucleotides line up with TRBD2. Per germline, CDR1 MNHEY and CDR2 SMNVEV (reference sequence). V shed 6 bases, J shed 3 bases, and the junction held 4 bases outside the gene matches. This CDR3 has 13 amino acids. The CDR3 bases are TGTGCCAGCAGGGGGCTAGCGGGCTACGAGCAGTACTTC. Protein sequence: CASRGLAGYEQYF.

The rearrangement links TRBV5-1 to TRBJ2-7, with 7 bases lining up with TRBD1. The CDR3 is 13 amino acids. Germline V gene sequence: CDR1 SGHRS, CDR2 YFSETQ. V lost 0 bases, J lost 7 bases, and 4 bases stayed unmatched. Written as DNA, the CDR3 is TGCGCCAGCAGCTTGGGACAGGGTAAGGAGCAGTACTTC. This encodes CASSLGQGKEQYF.

V and J are TRBV4-1 and TRBJ2-2; 8 positions match TRBD2. V was clipped by 1 base and J by 1 base; unmatched bases: 2. The CDR3 is made up of 16 amino acids. The V gene's germline CDR1 is MGHRA and CDR2 YSYEKL. The CDR3 region is CASSQVAGKNTGELFF. CDR3 bases: TGCGCCAGCAGCCAAGTAGCGGGAAAGAACACCGGGGAGCTGTTTTTT.

The chain links TRBV28 to TRBJ2-7, with 7 bases that match TRBD2. Germline V CDR1 and CDR2: MDHEN, SYDVKM. V shed 10 bases, J shed 0 bases, and the junction held 9 bases outside the gene matches. The CDR3 is made up of 14 amino acids. The CDR3 sequence is CATHWGGGSYEQYF. DNA of the CDR3: TGTGCCACCCATTGGGGGGGTGGCTCCTACGAGCAGTACTTC.

This chain uses TRBV5-8 with TRBJ1-3; 7 bases fit TRBD1. The CDR3 has 15 residues. Germline CDR1 reads SGHTS; CDR2 reads YDEGEE. Trimming cost V 4 bases and J 2 bases; bases outside gene matches: 6. CDR3 amino acids: CASSLAGTAGNTIYF. The CDR3 nucleotides are TGTGCCAGCAGCCTCGCCGGGACAGCTGGAAACACCATATATTTT. Combining the CDR3 with reference TRBV5-8 and TRBJ1-3 gives the whole variable domain EAGVTQSPTHLIKTRGQQATLRCSPISGHTSVYWYQQALGLGLQFLLWYDEGEERNRGNFPPRFSGRQFPNYSSELNVNALELEDSALYLCASSLAGTAGNTIYFGEGSWLTVV.

For the CDR3, the DNA is TGTGCCAGTAGTATTATAGCGGGCACCGGGGAGCTGTTTTTT. This gives the protein CASSIIAGTGELFF. This rearrangement joins TRBV19 to TRBJ2-2, with 7 positions matching TRBD2. V trimming: 3 bases; J trimming: 4 bases; junction bases outside the gene matches: 2. Germline V gives CDR1 LNHDA, CDR2 SQIVND (reference sequence). The CDR3 sequence is 14 residues long.

J is TRBJ1-6 and V is TRBV28; 9 nucleotides match TRBD1. V was clipped by 6 bases and J by 7 bases; unmatched bases: 22. Germline V lookup: CDR1 MDHEN, CDR2 SYDVKM. The CDR3 spans 20 residues. CDR3 sequence reads: CASRTYPGQGAGFANSPLHF. For the CDR3, the DNA is TGTGCCAGCAGGACTTACCCGGGACAGGGCGCTGGATTCGCCAATTCACCCCTCCACTTT.

This clone occurred a few times. Within the sample, other DNA sequences also encode this same CDR3. The chain has TRBV5-1 and TRBJ2-1; TRBD2 matches 11 bases. Per germline, CDR1 SGHRS and CDR2 YFSETQ. The V segment lost 3 bases and the J segment 3 bases; nucleotides outside the gene matches: 2. This CDR3 is built from 15 residues. CDR3 DNA: TGCGCCAGCAGCTCTGGACTAGCGGGCTACAATGAGCAGTTCTTC. Translation gives CASSSGLAGYNEQFF.

This sequence joins TRBV10-3 and TRBJ1-1; the D is unclear. The length of the CDR3 is 16 residues. V lost 0 bases and J lost 0, with 11 bases in between. CDR1 is ENHRY and CDR2 is SYGVKD in the germline V gene. The CDR3 sequence is CAISESGPGLNTEAFF. CDR3 nucleotide sequence: TGTGCCATCAGTGAGTCAGGCCCAGGTTTGAACACTGAAGCTTTCTTT.

This clone has only a few counts. CDR3 residues: CATKGQPTGELFF. The CDR3 nucleotides are TGTGCCACCAAGGGACAGCCTACCGGGGAGCTGTTTTTT. The chain links TRBV12-3 or TRBV12-4 to TRBJ2-2; 7 nucleotides agree with TRBD1. The CDR3 spans 13 residues. J gave up 5 bases and V 10 bases, and 7 bases lay outside the gene matches.

V usage is TRBV19 and J usage is TRBJ2-6, with a weak D call TRBD2 (6 bases). There are 17 residues in the CDR3. V lost 3 bases, J lost 0 bases, and 12 bases lay in between. From germline, CDR1 is LNHDA and CDR2 SQIVND (reference sequence). The CDR3 region has the DNA TGTGCCAGTAGTATGGGTGTCGGGAGCTCTGGGGCCAACGTCCTGACTTTC. Amino acid sequence: CASSMGVGSSGANVLTF.

This chain joins TRBV7-9 and TRBJ1-6; TRBD1 matches 7 bases. V shed 6 bases and J 8 bases; nucleotides not matched to a gene: 4. The CDR3 runs 13 residues. Germline V gene lookup returns CDR1 SEHNR and CDR2 FQNEAQ (reference sequence). As DNA, the CDR3 is TGTGCCAGCAGGGGGACAGATTATTCACCCCTCCACTTT. This gives the protein CASRGTDYSPLHF.

The chain carries TRBV7-2 and TRBJ1-5; no reliable D call. Germline CDR1 is SGHTA and CDR2 is FQGNSA. Between the trimmed V and J ends, which lost 3 bases and 0 bases, there was a span of 6 bases. This CDR3 has 14 amino acids. In DNA, the CDR3 is TGTGCCAGCAGCTTGGAGTATAGCAATCAGCCCCAGCATTTT. This gives the protein CASSLEYSNQPQHF.

J is TRBJ2-2 and V is TRBV27; TRBD2 agrees at 12 bases. V shed 2 bases, J shed 3 bases, and the junction held 4 bases outside the gene matches. Germline V gene sequence: CDR1 MNHEY, CDR2 SMNVEV (reference sequence). The CDR3 runs 17 residues. The CDR3 DNA sequence: TGTGCCAGCAGTTTAATAGGACTAGCGGGGCACACCGGGGAGCTGTTTTTT. Translation: CASSLIGLAGHTGELFF.

The chain links TRBV19 to TRBJ2-6; D is perhaps TRBD2 (6 bases). The CDR3 has 14 amino acids. With 5 bases removed from V and 2 bases from J, the gap between germline ends came to 7 bases. The V gene's germline CDR1 is LNHDA and CDR2 SQIVND (reference sequence). DNA of the CDR3: TGTGCCAGTAGTTCGGGGGCTGGGGCCAACGTCCTGACTTTC. This sequence encodes CASSSGAGANVLTF.

The chain carries TRBV30 and TRBJ1-1; TRBD1 matches 7 bases. CDR3 length equals 13 residues. Germline-derived CDR1 and CDR2 are GTSNPN and SVGIG (reference sequence). The trim removed 5 bases at V and 2 bases at J, leaving 5 bases unmatched. The CDR3 loop reads CAWVGQPNTEAFF. The CDR3 nucleotides are TGTGCCTGGGTGGGACAGCCAAACACTGAAGCTTTCTTT.

V is TRBV9 and J is TRBJ1-4; 7 bases map to TRBD1. This CDR3 is built from 14 residues. V lost 0 bases, J lost 8 bases, and 4 bases stayed unmatched. CDR1 and CDR2 from the germline V gene are SGDLS and YYNGEE. The CDR3 protein is CASSVGQGWEKLFF. Here the CDR3 DNA reads TGTGCCAGCAGCGTAGGACAGGGATGGGAAAAACTGTTTTTT.

This clone is a singleton in its sample. The V gene is TRBV28, the J gene TRBJ1-5, with 7 bases aligning to TRBD1. V was clipped by 7 bases and J by 7 bases; unmatched bases: 13. Germline CDR1 reads MDHEN; CDR2 reads SYDVKM. The CDR3 has 15 residues. The CDR3 sequence is CASNWGGGGYQPQHF. The CDR3 coding sequence is TGTGCCAGCAACTGGGGTGGAGGGGGCTACCAGCCCCAGCATTTT.

J is TRBJ2-3 and V is TRBV24-1, with TRBD1 identical over 10 bases. Trimming removed 0 bases from V and 3 bases from J; junction bases left unmatched: 8. Germline loops: CDR1 KGHDR, CDR2 SFDVKD. This CDR3 contains 18 residues. The CDR3 DNA reads as TGTGCCACCAGTGATTTGGACCCGACAGGGGGCAAGACAGATACGCAGTATTTT. Its translation: CATSDLDPTGGKTDTQYF.

J is TRBJ2-5 and V is TRBV19, with a tentative D call TRBD1 (5 bases). V was cut by 5 bases and J by 2 bases, with 12 bases left in between. The germline V gene encodes CDR1 LNHDA and CDR2 SQIVND (reference sequence). CDR3 length: 14 amino acids. The CDR3 DNA is TGTGCCAGTAGTGGAAGGGGAATACAAGAGACCCAGTACTTC. Translating gives CASSGRGIQETQYF.